The clone carrying this T cell receptor (beta chain) appeared many times. The antigen is undetermined. Specified time point: sample taken at primary tumor resection. The donors, 70 or so patients with untreated early-stage non-small cell lung cancer, provided the samples. Whole RNA, isolated from tumor, nontumor lung or frozen PBMC, was sequenced without prior sorting. This sample is part of a study of spatial heterogeneity in lung cancer. Findings of the study overall: Tumoral mutation counts were tracked by counts of expanded intratumoral alpha and beta TCRs. Ubiquitous and regional nonsynonymous mutations were tracked by counts of ubiquitous and regional expanded TCRs, respectively. Alpha chain coverage of tumor T cells was estimated at approximately 7%, and beta chain coverage at about 13%.

A single record per CDR3 protein comes from TCRdb applying MiXCR to the 5' RACE reads. The data hold 11,000 to 15,000 distinct CDR3 sequences, with 4.7% observed a single time. The V segment lost 1 base and the J segment 0 bases; nucleotides outside the gene matches: 15. The CDR3 has 19 residues. Germline V gene data show CDR1 as DFQATT and CDR2 as SNEGSKA (reference sequence). The J gene is TRBJ2-5, the V gene TRBV20-1; TRBD2 aligns across 9 bases. Specimen: lung tumor tissue, collected at surgery. The clonotype was recovered from a female donor with early-stage non-small cell lung cancer. The CDR3 spells CSARAGVWPRGGNQETQYF. The CDR3, as DNA: TGCAGTGCTAGAGCGGGAGTATGGCCGCGGGGGGGCAACCAAGAGACCCAGTACTTC.